The 4 T cell receptor beta chains listed next were all sequenced from one sample in a study of Ad26.COV2.S vaccination and SARS-CoV-2 variants (dated by TCRdb to the early 2020s). The library was made by the immunoSEQ multiplex PCR assay. The clones in this table, taken by TCRdb from immuneACCESS, are in-frame only. Not every clone is retained; where verified, under half of the shortfall comes from an unresolved V gene, and the cause of the rest is unknown. The sample table holds around 450,000 clones, of which roughly nine tenths were seen once. The leading ten clones occupy about 2.5% of the sample. According to the study, the label for this sample's treatment or condition signals: roughly 18 received Ad26.COV2.S at low or high dose, single or two shots; five or six received placebo; per-sample allocation not given. Repertoires of vaccine and placebo recipients were sequenced from samples collected on day 63 after the first injection.

The sample in question was peripheral blood, obtained in a trial of Ad26.COV2.S vaccine versus placebo. Source of these receptors: a person aged 18-65 years who received the Ad26.COV2.S COVID-19 vaccine or a placebo.

The chain employs TRBV11-2 and TRBJ2-7; TRBD1 matches at 10 bases. This CDR3 region has 15 residues. CDR1 is SGHAT, CDR2 FQNNGV, per germline. The V gene end was trimmed by 6 bases and the J gene end by 2 bases; junction bases not matched to a gene: 7. CDR3 protein: CASRKPGQGPYEQYF. The DNA for the CDR3 is TGTGCCAGCAGGAAACCGGGACAGGGGCCCTACGAGCAGTACTTC.

V is TRBV7-2 and J is TRBJ2-2, with D perhaps matching TRBD2 (6 bases). The CDR3 sequence is 15 residues long. CDR1 is SGHTA, CDR2 FQGNSA, per germline. Between the trimmed V and J ends, which lost 1 base and 7 bases, there was a span of 13 bases. CDR3 region: CASSLGRGEVGELFF. CDR3 coding DNA: TGTGCCAGCAGCTTAGGGAGGGGCGAGGTCGGGGAGCTGTTTTTT.

On this clone itself: Distinct nucleotide sequences in the sample also encode this CDR3. The rearrangement links TRBV18 to TRBJ1-1; the D gene is possibly TRBD1 (5 bases). This CDR3 has 13 residues. The ends were cut back, 3 bases at V and 1 base at J, with 6 bases in the middle. Germline CDR1 is KGHSH and CDR2 is LQKENI. CDR3 DNA sequence: TGTGCCAGCTCACCGGGACGGAACACTGAAGCTTTCTTT. It translates to CASSPGRNTEAFF.

This rearrangement joins TRBV7-2 to TRBJ1-3, with D hard to call. Germline V lookup: CDR1 SGHTA, CDR2 FQGNSA. The CDR3 has 15 residues. Trimming pared 4 bases from V and 8 bases from J, leaving 18 bases between. This CDR3 is CASSSARHRWDTIYF. The DNA for the CDR3 is TGTGCCAGCAGCTCCGCCCGCCATAGATGGGACACCATATATTTT.